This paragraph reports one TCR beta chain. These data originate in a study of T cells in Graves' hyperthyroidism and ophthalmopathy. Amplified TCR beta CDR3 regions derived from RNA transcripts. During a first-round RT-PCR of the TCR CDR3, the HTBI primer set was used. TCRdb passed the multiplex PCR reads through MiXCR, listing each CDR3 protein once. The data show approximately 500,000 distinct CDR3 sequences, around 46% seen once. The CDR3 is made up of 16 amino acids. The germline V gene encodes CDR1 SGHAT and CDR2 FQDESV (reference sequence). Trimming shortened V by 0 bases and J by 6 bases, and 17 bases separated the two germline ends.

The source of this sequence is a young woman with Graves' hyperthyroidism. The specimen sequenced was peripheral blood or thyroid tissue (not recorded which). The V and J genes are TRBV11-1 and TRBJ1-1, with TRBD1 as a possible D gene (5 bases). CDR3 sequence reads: CASSLAKSGFSPEAFF. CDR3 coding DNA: TGTGCCAGCAGCTTAGCCAAATCAGGGTTCTCCCCTGAAGCTTTCTTT.